Listed below are T cell receptor beta chains from one sample, sequenced in a study of blood T cell repertoires in COVID-19. Clones were sequenced by immunoSEQ multiplex PCR, and TCRdb holds only the in-frame ones, with some missing. Of tens of thousands of clones listed, less than 90% are singletons. Material for sequencing was peripheral blood. Receptors originate from a human donor in a cohort sampled during active COVID-19. CDR3s include the opening cysteine and the closing phenylalanine or tryptophan. A D gene is named only where the DNA matches it firmly. Clone size is shown for a subset of rows, as once, few, many or a class of expanded clone.

V gene: TRBV6-4; J gene: TRBJ2-1; D gene: TRBD2; clone size: once; CDR3 length: 14; CDR3 DNA: TGTGCCAGCAGTGAAGCGGGGGACTACAATGAGCAGTTCTTC; CDR3 protein: CASSEAGDYNEQFF
V gene: TRBV28; J gene: TRBJ1-2; D gene: TRBD1; clone size: NA; CDR3 length: 15; CDR3 DNA: TGTGCCAGCAGTTACACCGGGACAGGGAACTATGGCTACACCTTC; CDR3 protein: CASSYTGTGNYGYTF
V gene: TRBV3-1/TRBV3-2; J gene: TRBJ1-2; D gene: NA; clone size: NA; CDR3 length: 15; CDR3 DNA: TGTGCCAGCAGCCAAGATTGGGGGGGCGCCGATGGCTACACCTTC; CDR3 protein: CASSQDWGGADGYTF
V gene: TRBV7-9; J gene: TRBJ2-7; D gene: NA; clone size: few; CDR3 length: 12; CDR3 DNA: TGTGCCAGCAGCCGAGAGAACTACGAGCAGTACTTC; CDR3 protein: CASSRENYEQYF
V gene: TRBV5-8; J gene: TRBJ1-1; D gene: TRBD1; clone size: NA; CDR3 length: 15; CDR3 DNA: TGTGCCAGCAGCTTGACAGGGGGTGGCGGTACTGAAGCTTTCTTT; CDR3 protein: CASSLTGGGGTEAFF
V gene: TRBV2; J gene: TRBJ1-1; D gene: NA; clone size: once; CDR3 length: 14; CDR3 DNA: TGTGCCAGCAGTGACGAGGGTGGGGTCACTGAAGCTTTCTTT; CDR3 protein: CASSDEGGVTEAFF
V gene: TRBV30; J gene: TRBJ2-6; D gene: TRBD2; clone size: NA; CDR3 length: 20; CDR3 DNA: TGTGCCTGGAGTGTACAGTCTAGCGGGGGGGCCGTATTAGGGGCCAACGTCCTGACTTTC; CDR3 protein: CAWSVQSSGGAVLGANVLTF
V gene: TRBV5-4; J gene: TRBJ1-5; D gene: NA; clone size: NA; CDR3 length: 14; CDR3 DNA: TGTGCCAGCAGCTCCATGGACAGTCGAGGGGCCCAGCATTTT; CDR3 protein: CASSSMDSRGAQHF
V gene: TRBV18; J gene: TRBJ1-2; D gene: NA; clone size: NA; CDR3 length: 11; CDR3 DNA: TGTGCCAGCTCACCCGGTACTGGCTACACCTTC; CDR3 protein: CASSPGTGYTF
V gene: TRBV9; J gene: TRBJ1-1; D gene: NA; clone size: NA; CDR3 length: 14; CDR3 DNA: TGTGCCAGCAGCTTACAGACCTTGAACACTGAAGCTTTCTTT; CDR3 protein: CASSLQTLNTEAFF
V gene: TRBV19; J gene: TRBJ1-5; D gene: NA; clone size: NA; CDR3 length: 13; CDR3 DNA: TGTGCCAGTAGTATACAGATCCATCAGCCCCAGCATTTT; CDR3 protein: CASSIQIHQPQHF
V gene: TRBV28; J gene: TRBJ2-4; D gene: NA; clone size: NA; CDR3 length: 14; CDR3 DNA: TGTGCCAGCAGTTATGGGGGCCCCAAAAACATTCAGTACTTC; CDR3 protein: CASSYGGPKNIQYF
V gene: TRBV4-1; J gene: TRBJ2-3; D gene: NA; clone size: NA; CDR3 length: 16; CDR3 DNA: TGCGCCAGCAGCCTAACAACCGGGGGGCTCACAGATACGCAGTATTTT; CDR3 protein: CASSLTTGGLTDTQYF
V gene: TRBV3-1/TRBV3-2; J gene: TRBJ2-1; D gene: TRBD2; clone size: once; CDR3 length: 16; CDR3 DNA: TGTGCCAGCAGCCAAGGCCTAGCGGGGGGCGGGAATGAGCAGTTCTTC; CDR3 protein: CASSQGLAGGGNEQFF
V gene: TRBV19; J gene: TRBJ2-1; D gene: TRBD2; clone size: medium-sized; CDR3 length: 15; CDR3 DNA: TGTGCCAGTAGTATAACTAGCGGGGCTTACAATGAGCAGTTCTTC; CDR3 protein: CASSITSGAYNEQFF
V gene: TRBV24-1; J gene: TRBJ1-3; D gene: TRBD1; clone size: NA; CDR3 length: 20; CDR3 DNA: TGTGCCACCAGTGACCAAGTATTTGACCGGGACAGACACTCTGGAAACACCATATATTTT; CDR3 protein: CATSDQVFDRDRHSGNTIYF
V gene: TRBV2; J gene: TRBJ2-1; D gene: TRBD2; clone size: NA; CDR3 length: 14; CDR3 DNA: TGTGCCAGTGCCACTAGCGGGGGACAGAATGAGCAGTTCTTC; CDR3 protein: CASATSGGQNEQFF
V gene: TRBV24-1; J gene: TRBJ1-3; D gene: TRBD1; clone size: NA; CDR3 length: 14; CDR3 DNA: TGTGCCACCGCGGACAGGGTTGCTGGAAACACCATATATTTT; CDR3 protein: CATADRVAGNTIYF
V gene: TRBV18; J gene: TRBJ1-2; D gene: NA; clone size: NA; CDR3 length: 14; CDR3 DNA: TGTGCCAGCTCACCAAACCCAGCTAACTATGGCTACACCTTC; CDR3 protein: CASSPNPANYGYTF
V gene: TRBV7-3; J gene: TRBJ2-2; D gene: NA; clone size: NA; CDR3 length: 15; CDR3 DNA: TGTGCCAGCAGCTTAGGACAGCAGAACACCGGGGAGCTGTTTTTT; CDR3 protein: CASSLGQQNTGELFF
V gene: TRBV29-1; J gene: TRBJ1-1; D gene: TRBD1; clone size: NA; CDR3 length: 12; CDR3 DNA: TGCAGCGTGGATCAGGGGGCGGCTGAAGCTTTCTTT; CDR3 protein: CSVDQGAAEAFF
V gene: TRBV12-3/TRBV12-4; J gene: TRBJ2-1; D gene: NA; clone size: NA; CDR3 length: 12; CDR3 DNA: TGTGCCAGCAGTTTAGGGGGGCCACTCTTGTTCTTC; CDR3 protein: CASSLGGPLLFF
V gene: TRBV6-6; J gene: TRBJ2-7; D gene: NA; clone size: once; CDR3 length: 15; CDR3 DNA: TGTGCCAGCAGTTACACAGGGGGGGGTTCCTACGAGCAGTACTTC; CDR3 protein: CASSYTGGGSYEQYF
V gene: TRBV7-8; J gene: TRBJ1-4; D gene: TRBD1; clone size: medium-sized; CDR3 length: 14; CDR3 DNA: TGTGCCAGCAGCATGGGGACAGGGTGGGAAAAACTGTTTTTT; CDR3 protein: CASSMGTGWEKLFF
V gene: TRBV12-5; J gene: TRBJ2-2; D gene: NA; clone size: NA; CDR3 length: 16; CDR3 DNA: TGTGCTAGTGGTTTTATTGTATCTACGAACACCGGGGAGCTGTTTTTT; CDR3 protein: CASGFIVSTNTGELFF
V gene: TRBV6-2/TRBV6-3; J gene: TRBJ1-2; D gene: TRBD1; clone size: few; CDR3 length: 13; CDR3 DNA: TGTGCCAGCAGCTCGACAGGGCGCGTTGGCTACACCTTC; CDR3 protein: CASSSTGRVGYTF
V gene: TRBV9; J gene: TRBJ1-6; D gene: NA; clone size: NA; CDR3 length: 13; CDR3 DNA: TGTGCCAGCAGCGGGACAGTCAATTCACCCCTCCACTTT; CDR3 protein: CASSGTVNSPLHF
V gene: TRBV4-1; J gene: TRBJ1-2; D gene: TRBD1; clone size: NA; CDR3 length: 15; CDR3 DNA: TGCGCCAGCAGCCAAGATGGACAGGGCGACTATGGCTACACCTTC; CDR3 protein: CASSQDGQGDYGYTF
V gene: TRBV11-2; J gene: TRBJ2-3; D gene: NA; clone size: NA; CDR3 length: 15; CDR3 DNA: TGTGCCAGCAGCTTGACTAGAGTCCCCACAGATACGCAGTATTTT; CDR3 protein: CASSLTRVPTDTQYF
V gene: TRBV7-8; J gene: TRBJ1-1; D gene: NA; clone size: NA; CDR3 length: 14; CDR3 DNA: TGTGCCAGCAGCTTAGTAGGAGGGGTTTTAGAAGCTTTCTTT; CDR3 protein: CASSLVGGVLEAFF
V gene: TRBV9; J gene: TRBJ1-2; D gene: NA; clone size: NA; CDR3 length: 15; CDR3 DNA: TGTGCCAGCAGCCCTCAGTCGGCAGGGGACTATGGCTACACCTTC; CDR3 protein: CASSPQSAGDYGYTF
V gene: TRBV6-1; J gene: TRBJ2-5; D gene: TRBD2; clone size: few; CDR3 length: 17; CDR3 DNA: TGTGCCAGCAGTGGTCGAGTTGTTGGACTAGCGAGAGAGACCCAGTACTTC; CDR3 protein: CASSGRVVGLARETQYF
V gene: TRBV28; J gene: TRBJ1-1; D gene: NA; clone size: NA; CDR3 length: 12; CDR3 DNA: TGTGCCAGCAGTTTAAGACACAATGAAGCTTTCTTT; CDR3 protein: CASSLRHNEAFF
V gene: TRBV12-3/TRBV12-4; J gene: TRBJ1-6; D gene: NA; clone size: NA; CDR3 length: 12; CDR3 DNA: TGTGCCAGCTCTCTTTTTAATTCACCCCTCCACTTT; CDR3 protein: CASSLFNSPLHF
V gene: TRBV30; J gene: TRBJ1-5; D gene: NA; clone size: NA; CDR3 length: 15; CDR3 DNA: TGTGCCTGGAGTGTCGGCTCAGGGAGGAATCAGCCCCAGCATTTT; CDR3 protein: CAWSVGSGRNQPQHF
V gene: TRBV7-2; J gene: TRBJ2-5; D gene: TRBD2; clone size: NA; CDR3 length: 16; CDR3 DNA: TGTGCCAGCAGGCCTACTAGCGGGGGGGGACAAGAGACCCAGTACTTC; CDR3 protein: CASRPTSGGGQETQYF
V gene: TRBV4-3; J gene: TRBJ2-5; D gene: TRBD2; clone size: once; CDR3 length: 16; CDR3 DNA: TGCGCCAGCAGCTTCCAGCGCGGGGGGTCGAAAGAGACCCAGTACTTC; CDR3 protein: CASSFQRGGSKETQYF
V gene: TRBV7-2; J gene: TRBJ2-5; D gene: TRBD2; clone size: NA; CDR3 length: 14; CDR3 DNA: TGTGCCAGCAGCTTAGGACTAGCGGAAGAGACCCAGTACTTC; CDR3 protein: CASSLGLAEETQYF
V gene: TRBV24-1; J gene: TRBJ2-3; D gene: NA; clone size: NA; CDR3 length: 15; CDR3 DNA: TGTGCCACCAGTGATTATGGGGCCTCCACAGATACGCAGTATTTT; CDR3 protein: CATSDYGASTDTQYF